This T cell receptor (beta chain) originates from a study of cytomegalovirus exposure and HLA in healthy donors. Study-level background: About 85 million unique TCR sequences came from HLA-typed donors in an early release. General observations from the study: The study listed roughly 160 cytomegalovirus-associated TCR beta chains. Beyond CMV serostatus, there was no information to go on about immune exposure.

The V gene end was trimmed by 8 bases and the J gene end by 2 bases; junction bases not matched to a gene: 5. Germline V gene data show CDR1 as MDHEN and CDR2 as SYDVKM. CDR3 size: 14 residues. This clone turned up a few times. Its antigen is undetermined. Primers included in the PCR were 60 Vbeta and 13 Jbeta primers. Data came from immunoSEQ multiplex PCR; TCRdb stores just in-frame clones and leaves some out. The profile shows tens of thousands of clones, over 60% of them singletons. The receptor was isolated from a woman aged 45-65 years in good health and CMV-seropositive. This chain uses TRBV28 with TRBJ2-7; 11 bases fit TRBD2. Sample: PBMCs. CDR3 residues: CASRASGGPYEQYF. The CDR3 DNA reads as TGTGCCAGCCGAGCTAGCGGGGGGCCCTACGAGCAGTACTTC.